This TCR beta chain originates from a study of blood T cell repertoires in COVID-19 (TCRdb year 2020). Looking at the study overall: The collaborator samples originated in the United States, Italy and Spain and spanned the acute and convalescent phases of COVID-19. The prospective study material was composed of cDNA or gDNA derived from T cells, B-cell-depleted T cells, or PBMCs. Deeply sampled blood TCRbeta repertoires from subjects exposed to, actively infected with, or recovered from COVID-19 were included in the dataset. The repertoires were released in a freely available public database intended as a resource for research on the immune response to SARS-CoV-2. The samples were drawn from the first 160 participants of the ongoing ImmuneRACE study and from more than 1,000 subjects provided by 6 global collaborators. Sample metadata almost always included a de-identified subject ID, COVID-19 status, age in years and sex. HLA class I and class II types, where available, came from metadata supplied by the sample provider rather than from assay-based typing. What the study reported, not specific to this receptor: The quantity of clinical and demographic metadata differed by source and by participant and was supplied without curation.

About this clone: The antigen it recognizes is unknown. No quality values exist for individual bases; no much larger clone is one base distant.

The immunoSEQ Assay, a bias-controlled multiplex PCR, was used to amplify TCRbeta CDR3 regions from genomic DNA. The study's processing was this. The number of nucleated cells in each sample was estimated from the amplification of reference gene primers within the assay. To quantify the absolute abundance of each unique TCRbeta CDR3 rearrangement, sequence reads were collapsed and filtered. For each sample, productive Simpson clonality was calculated by taking the square root of Simpson's diversity index across productive rearrangements. TCRdb took over this immuneACCESS table, retaining in-frame rearrangements with V and J assigned. Such tables are incomplete; in checked studies, under half of the missing clones stem from an unresolved V gene, and the remainder is unexplained. V, J and clone size reflect that table, while D and trimming were determined from the DNA. For this sample the table gives about 410,000 clones, of which about nine tenths were detected only once. Of the sample, under 2% is held by the ten largest clones.

Including cysteine and phenylalanine, the CDR3 has 15 amino acids. The CDR3 DNA has 45 bases and is translated from base 1. V and J lose 2 bases and 8 bases, and a span of 18 bases separates them. The germline V gene (reference sequence) yields MNHEY for CDR1 and SMNVEV for CDR2. One collaborating source in Seattle enrolled patients during active infection and followed them longitudinally through the course of disease. Each collaborating institution followed its own protocols to collect whole blood in K2EDTA tubes. For TCRbeta analysis, collaborators shipped samples as frozen whole blood, isolated PBMCs, or DNA extracted from either of those sample types.

This TCR was recovered from a woman aged 40 to 50 with COVID-19, enrolled during active disease. The sample comprised peripheral blood. The V and J genes are TRBV27 and TRBJ1-2; a confident D gene designation cannot be given. Read as DNA, the sequence is TGTGCCAGCAGTTTAGATAGCACCATCCCCCTAGGCTACACCTTC. This gives the protein CASSLDSTIPLGYTF.